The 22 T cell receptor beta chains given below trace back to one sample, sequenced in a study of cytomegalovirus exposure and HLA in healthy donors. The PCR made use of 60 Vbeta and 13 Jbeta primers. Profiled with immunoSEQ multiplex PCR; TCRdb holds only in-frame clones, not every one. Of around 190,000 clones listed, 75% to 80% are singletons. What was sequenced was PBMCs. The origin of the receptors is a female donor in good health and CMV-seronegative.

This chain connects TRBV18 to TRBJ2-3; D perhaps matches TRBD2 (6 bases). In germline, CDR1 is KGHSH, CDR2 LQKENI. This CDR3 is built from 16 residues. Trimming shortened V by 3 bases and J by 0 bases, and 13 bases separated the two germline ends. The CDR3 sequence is CASSPPGSRSTDTQYF. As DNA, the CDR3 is TGTGCCAGCTCACCCCCCGGGAGTAGAAGCACAGATACGCAGTATTTT.

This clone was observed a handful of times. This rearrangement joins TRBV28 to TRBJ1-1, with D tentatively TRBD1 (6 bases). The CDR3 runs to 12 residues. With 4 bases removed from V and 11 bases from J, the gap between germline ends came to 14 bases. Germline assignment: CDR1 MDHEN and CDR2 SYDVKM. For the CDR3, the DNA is TGTGCCAGCAGTTGGGACAAGAGCCGGGCTTTCTTT. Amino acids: CASSWDKSRAFF.

CDR3 residues: CAWSSGLLSNQPQHF. The CDR3 nucleotides are TGTGCCTGGAGTTCCGGACTTCTTAGCAATCAGCCCCAGCATTTT. The rearrangement joins TRBV30 to TRBJ1-5, with D unresolved. The CDR3 consists of 15 residues. Trimming removed 2 bases from V and 0 bases from J, with 11 bases in between. Germline V CDR1 and CDR2: GTSNPN, SVGIG (reference sequence). Complete variable domain (other parts from reference TRBV30 and TRBJ1-5): SQTIHQWPATLVQPVGSPLSLECTVEGTSNPNLYWYRQAAGRGLQLLFYSVGIGQISSEVPQNLSASRPQDRQFILSSKKLLLSDSGFYLCAWSSGLLSNQPQHFGDGTRLSIL.

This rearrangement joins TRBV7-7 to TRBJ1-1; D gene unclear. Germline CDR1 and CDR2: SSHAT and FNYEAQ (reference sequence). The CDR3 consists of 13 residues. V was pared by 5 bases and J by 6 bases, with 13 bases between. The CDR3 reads CASSPVRSAEAFF. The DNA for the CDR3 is TGTGCCAGCAGCCCCGTCCGGAGCGCTGAAGCTTTCTTT.

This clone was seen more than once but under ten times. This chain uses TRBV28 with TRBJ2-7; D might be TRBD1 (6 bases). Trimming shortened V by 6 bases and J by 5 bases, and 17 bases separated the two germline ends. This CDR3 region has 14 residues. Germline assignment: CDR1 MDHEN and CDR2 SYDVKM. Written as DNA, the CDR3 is TGTGCCAGCAGCCTTAGGACAGTTAACCACGAGCAGTACTTC. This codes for CASSLRTVNHEQYF.

CDR3 region: CASSPDYFTDTQYF. The CDR3, as DNA: TGCGCCAGCAGTCCCGACTACTTCACAGATACGCAGTATTTT. The V gene is TRBV5-1, the J gene TRBJ2-3; tentatively, D is TRBD2 (5 bases). The germline gives CDR1 SGHRS, CDR2 YFSETQ. The length of the CDR3 is 14 residues. Trimming stripped 5 bases from V and 2 bases from J, with 12 bases between.

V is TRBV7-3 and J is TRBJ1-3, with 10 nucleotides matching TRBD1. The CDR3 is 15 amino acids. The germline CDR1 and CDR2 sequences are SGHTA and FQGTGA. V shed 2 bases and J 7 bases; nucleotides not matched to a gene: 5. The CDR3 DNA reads TGTGCCAGCAGCTTAGGAACGGGACAGGGGAACACCATATATTTT. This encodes CASSLGTGQGNTIYF. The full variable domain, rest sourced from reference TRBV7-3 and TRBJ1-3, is GAGVSQTPSNKVTEKGKYVELRCDPISGHTALYWYRQSLGQGPEFLIYFQGTGAADDSGLPNDRFFAVRPEGSVSTLKIQRTERGDSAVYLCASSLGTGQGNTIYFGEGSWLTVV.

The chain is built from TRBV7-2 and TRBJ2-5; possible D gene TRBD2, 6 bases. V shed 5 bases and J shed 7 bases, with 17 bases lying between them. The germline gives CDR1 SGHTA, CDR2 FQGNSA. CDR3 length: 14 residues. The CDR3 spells CASSSGQAPGTQYF. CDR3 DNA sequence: TGTGCCAGCAGCAGCGGGCAGGCCCCTGGGACCCAGTACTTC. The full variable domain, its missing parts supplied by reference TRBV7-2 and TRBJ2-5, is GAGVSQSPSNKVTEKGKDVELRCDPISGHTALYWYRQSLGQGLEFLIYFQGNSAPDKSGLPSDRFSAERTGGSVSTLTIQRTQQEDSAVYLCASSSGQAPGTQYFGPGTRLLVL.

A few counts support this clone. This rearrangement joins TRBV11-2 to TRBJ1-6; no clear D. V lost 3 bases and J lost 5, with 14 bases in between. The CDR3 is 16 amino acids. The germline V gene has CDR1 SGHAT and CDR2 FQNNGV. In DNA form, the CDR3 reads TGTGCCAGCAGCTTTGACCCCGGGAGACATAATTCACCCCTCCACTTT. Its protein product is CASSFDPGRHNSPLHF.

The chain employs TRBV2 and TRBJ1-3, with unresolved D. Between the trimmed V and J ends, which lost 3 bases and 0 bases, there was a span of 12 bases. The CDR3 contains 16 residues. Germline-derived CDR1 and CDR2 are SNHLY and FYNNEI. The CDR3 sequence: CASSDGSIYSGNTIYF. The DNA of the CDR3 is TGTGCCAGCAGTGACGGGAGCATCTACTCTGGAAACACCATATATTTT.

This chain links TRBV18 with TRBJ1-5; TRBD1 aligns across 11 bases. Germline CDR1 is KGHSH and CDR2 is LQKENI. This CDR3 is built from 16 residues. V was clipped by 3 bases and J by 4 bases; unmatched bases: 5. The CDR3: CASSPFGTGGNQPQHF. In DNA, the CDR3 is TGTGCCAGCTCACCTTTCGGGACAGGGGGGAATCAGCCCCAGCATTTT.

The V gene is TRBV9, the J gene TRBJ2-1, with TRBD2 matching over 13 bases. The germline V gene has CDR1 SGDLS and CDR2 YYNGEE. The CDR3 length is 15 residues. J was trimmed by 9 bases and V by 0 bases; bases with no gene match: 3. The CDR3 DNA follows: TGTGCCAGCAGCGTAGGGACTAGCGGGAGAGGTGAGCAGTTCTTC. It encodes CASSVGTSGRGEQFF.

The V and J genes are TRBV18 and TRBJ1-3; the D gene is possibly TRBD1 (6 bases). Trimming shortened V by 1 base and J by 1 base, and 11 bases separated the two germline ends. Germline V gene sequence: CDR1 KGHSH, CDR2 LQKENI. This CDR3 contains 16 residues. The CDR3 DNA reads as TGTGCCAGCTCACCACTAGGTGGACAGTCTGGAAACACCATATATTTT. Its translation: CASSPLGGQSGNTIYF.

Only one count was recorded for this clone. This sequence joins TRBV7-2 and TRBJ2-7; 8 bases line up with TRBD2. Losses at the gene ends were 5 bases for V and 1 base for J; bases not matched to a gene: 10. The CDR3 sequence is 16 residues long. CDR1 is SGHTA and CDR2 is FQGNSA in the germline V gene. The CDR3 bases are TGTGCCAGCAGCGCGGGACTAGTGGGATATTCCTACGAGCAGTACTTC. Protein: CASSAGLVGYSYEQYF.

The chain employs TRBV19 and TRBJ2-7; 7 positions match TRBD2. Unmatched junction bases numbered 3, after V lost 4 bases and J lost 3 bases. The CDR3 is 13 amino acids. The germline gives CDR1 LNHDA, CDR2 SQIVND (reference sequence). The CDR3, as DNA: TGTGCCAGTAGTAGCGGGAGTATCTACGAGCAGTACTTC. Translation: CASSSGSIYEQYF. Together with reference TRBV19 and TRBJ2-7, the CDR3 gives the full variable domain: DGGITQSPKYLFRKEGQNVTLSCEQNLNHDAMYWYRQDPGQGLRLIYYSQIVNDFQKGDIAEGYSVSREKKESFPLTVTSAQKNPTAFYLCASSSGSIYEQYFGPGTRLTVT.

The CDR3 DNA is TGTGCCAGCAGTCCCAGGTTTGGGGAGCTGTTTTTT. Protein product: CASSPRFGELFF. The rearrangement joins TRBV14 to TRBJ2-2; no reliable D call. Germline CDR1 reads SGHDN; CDR2 reads FVKESK. V lost 6 bases and J lost 8, with 10 bases in between. The CDR3 length is 12 residues. Full variable domain (rest looked up from reference TRBV14 and TRBJ2-2): EAGVTQFPSHSVIEKGQTVTLRCDPISGHDNLYWYRRVMGKEIKFLLHFVKESKQDESGMPNNRFLAERTGGTYSTLKVQPAELEDSGVYFCASSPRFGELFFGEGSRLTVL.

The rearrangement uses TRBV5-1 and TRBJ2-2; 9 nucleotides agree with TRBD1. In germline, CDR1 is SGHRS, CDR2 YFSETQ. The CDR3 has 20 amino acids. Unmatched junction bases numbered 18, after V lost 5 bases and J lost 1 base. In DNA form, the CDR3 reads TGCGCCAGCAGTCTAATCGGGACAGGGACCCTCATAAAGAACACCGGGGAGCTGTTTTTT. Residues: CASSLIGTGTLIKNTGELFF.

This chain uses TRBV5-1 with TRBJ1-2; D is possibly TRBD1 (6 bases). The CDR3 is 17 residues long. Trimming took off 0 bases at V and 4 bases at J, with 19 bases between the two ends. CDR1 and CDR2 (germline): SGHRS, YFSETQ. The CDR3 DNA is TGCGCCAGCAGCTTGGAAGGGACACCTAAGCGGGGCTATGGCTACACCTTC. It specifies CASSLEGTPKRGYGYTF.

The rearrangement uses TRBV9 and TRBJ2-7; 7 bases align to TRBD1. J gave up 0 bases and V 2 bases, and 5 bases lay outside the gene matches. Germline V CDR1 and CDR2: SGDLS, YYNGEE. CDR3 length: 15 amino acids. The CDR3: CASSVTGTDSYEQYF. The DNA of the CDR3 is TGTGCCAGCAGCGTTACCGGGACAGACTCCTACGAGCAGTACTTC.

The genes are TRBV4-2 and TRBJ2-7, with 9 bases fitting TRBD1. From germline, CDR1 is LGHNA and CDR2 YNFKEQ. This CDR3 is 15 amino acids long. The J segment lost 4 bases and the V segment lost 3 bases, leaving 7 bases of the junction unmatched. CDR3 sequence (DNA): TGTGCCAGCAGCCAGGCGACAGGGGGTGGATACGAGCAGTACTTC. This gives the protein CASSQATGGGYEQYF.

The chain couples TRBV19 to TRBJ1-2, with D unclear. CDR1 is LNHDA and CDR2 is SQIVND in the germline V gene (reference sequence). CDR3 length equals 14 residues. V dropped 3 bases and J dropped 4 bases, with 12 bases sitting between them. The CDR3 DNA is TGTGCCAGTAGTATTACCCGGGGAGCCTATGGCTACACCTTC. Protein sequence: CASSITRGAYGYTF.

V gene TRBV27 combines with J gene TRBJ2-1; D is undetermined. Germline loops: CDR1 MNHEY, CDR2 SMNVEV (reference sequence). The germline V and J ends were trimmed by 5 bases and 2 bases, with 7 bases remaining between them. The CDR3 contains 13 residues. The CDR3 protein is CASSGLAYNEQFF. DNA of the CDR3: TGTGCCAGCAGTGGCCTAGCCTACAATGAGCAGTTCTTC.